This T cell receptor (beta chain) originates from a study of beta chain features in type 1 diabetes. This CDR3 is built from 15 residues. V was cut by 6 bases and J by 4 bases, with 17 bases left in between. CDR1 is PRHDT, CDR2 FYEKMQ, per germline (reference sequence). This clone came up a few times. Its antigen remains unidentified. Findings of the study overall: Within patients, naive, central memory and Treg TCRB repertoires seemed more similar than within healthy donors. These data did not resolve whether HLA type affects TCRB rearrangement.

Reverse transcription of all isolated RNA meant that expressed TCRB transcripts were sequenced. Measured with immunoSEQ multiplex PCR; TCRdb has only the in-frame clones, and not every one. The data show under 450,000 clones, with about 15% seen just once and about 0.04% held by the top ten. The V and J genes are TRBV13 and TRBJ2-3; D is undetermined. The sample taken for sequencing was naive CD4+ T cells from blood. This sequence was found in a man aged 30-40 years in good health. The CDR3 DNA is TGTGCCAGCAGTACCAGGACCGCCCGGGCAGATACGCAGTATTTT. Translation: CASSTRTARADTQYF.